This TCR beta chain was identified during a study of radiotherapy plus CTLA-4 blockade in lung cancer (dated by TCRdb to the late 2010s). Study-level background: Among enrolled patients, roughly 17% had an objective response and roughly 30% reached disease control. Overall study outcomes, separate from this receptor: After treatment with radiotherapy and ipilimumab, TCR clones that came from tumors expanded in the peripheral blood. Early dynamic changes in blood T cell clones, together with increased serum interferon-beta after radiation, were reported as the strongest predictors of response.

From a lookup of the germline V gene, CDR1 and CDR2 are MNHNS and SASEGT. Including the terminal cysteine and phenylalanine, the CDR3 comprises 14 residues. Only the CDR3 DNA is retained, 42 bases long and in frame from the first base. The V end loses 4 bases and the J end loses 3 bases, and a stretch of 10 bases separates them. Libraries were prepared through the immunoSEQ multiplex PCR assay. TCRdb retrieved this table from immuneACCESS and kept in-frame rearrangements only. Not all clones are present; in checked studies, unresolved V genes account for under half, and no reason is known for the remainder. This sample comprises 100,000 to 150,000 clones, 75% to 80% of them detected only once. The ten largest clones add up to around 4.8% of the sample. The study tested focal radiation therapy combined with CTLA-4 blockade (ipilimumab) in patients with chemo-refractory metastatic non-small-cell lung cancer.

This clone was seen once. This receptor's antigen is unknown. Nothing much larger sits one base from this clone, and base qualities are not available. The sequence came from a human donor with non-small cell lung cancer who had a partial response to radiotherapy plus ipilimumab. The chain was built from TRBV6-1 and TRBJ1-5, with a weak D call of TRBD1 (5 bases match). Sequenced here: peripheral blood, sampled from a patient treated with radiotherapy plus ipilimumab. CDR3 sequence: CASSVRQNNQPQHF. The DNA sequence is as follows: TGTGCCAGCAGTGTCCGACAGAACAATCAGCCCCAGCATTTT.